This T cell receptor (beta chain) was retrieved from a study of blood T cell repertoires in COVID-19. Across the study: Some COVID-19 samples were acute and others convalescent; all came from the United States, Italy and Spain. The analysed material was cDNA or gDNA that came from T cells, B-cell-depleted T cells, or PBMCs.

Trimming took 2 bases from V and 3 from J, leaving 20 bases between them. In germline, CDR1 is GTSNPN, CDR2 SVGIG (reference sequence). The CDR3 covers 16 residues. Original methodology: Quantification of nucleated cells was approximated via reference gene primer amplification. Produced via immunoSEQ multiplex PCR; TCRdb's table is partial and in-frame only. V, J and clone size were drawn from that table, and D and trimming were deduced from the DNA. The table records some 530,000 clones, 70% to 90% of them present only once. Specimen: peripheral blood. This chain connects TRBV30 to TRBJ2-7, with D possibly TRBD2 on 5 matching bases. This receptor was obtained from a human donor in a cohort sampled during active COVID-19. The CDR3: CAWSPGQILALYEQYF. Written as DNA, the CDR3 is TGTGCCTGGAGTCCCGGCCAGATCCTAGCTCTCTACGAGCAGTACTTC.